These 30 T cell receptor beta chains share one sample of origin, sequenced in a study of Graves' ophthalmopathy and Graves' hyperthyroidism. Investigators amplified TCR beta CDR3 regions from RNA transcripts. HTBI primers were employed in first-round RT-PCR, then a second-round multiplex PCR followed. TCRdb fed the multiplex PCR reads into MiXCR, producing one record per CDR3 protein. The data show some 360,000 distinct CDR3 sequences, 15% to 20% seen once. The sample consisted of peripheral blood. Receptors originate from an adult woman with stable Graves' hyperthyroidism.

The sample holds many counts of this clonotype. The CDR3 DNA follows: TGCAGTGCTATCGGTTCCTCGCTCGGAAACACCATATATTTT. Translating gives CSAIGSSLGNTIYF. V and J are TRBV20-1 and TRBJ1-3; no reliable D call. Germline CDR1 DFQATT, CDR2 SNEGSKA (reference sequence). Trimming shortened V by 4 bases and J by 4 bases, and 14 bases separated the two germline ends. The CDR3 is 14 amino acids.

This clonotype was counted many times. The V gene is TRBV24-1, the J gene TRBJ2-2; 11 positions agree with TRBD2. The V gene end was trimmed by 6 bases and the J gene end by 2 bases; junction bases not matched to a gene: 4. Looked up from germline, CDR1 is KGHDR and CDR2 is SFDVKD. The CDR3 sequence is 16 residues long. The CDR3 spells CATSTGTSGNTGELFF. The CDR3 nucleotides are TGTGCCACCAGTACCGGGACTAGCGGAAACACCGGGGAGCTGTTTTTT.

In its sample, this clonotype was seen many times. The conserved closing phenylalanine or tryptophan is absent in this CDR3, likely reflecting a read error. The limits of the CDR3 on the DNA are not certain, so only TCRdb's listed CDR3 is given. CDR3 residues: CASSYSPQWRTTG. The chain has TRBV6-5 and TRBJ1-1. The CDR3 is 13 residues long, ends included. Germline-derived CDR1 and CDR2 are MNHEY and SVGAGI.

The sample holds many counts of this clonotype. J is TRBJ1-6 and V is TRBV27, with D uncertain. Deletions cut 6 bases from V and 5 bases from J, with 14 bases between. Looked up from germline, CDR1 is MNHEY and CDR2 is SMNVEV (reference sequence). The CDR3 covers 15 residues. The chain's CDR3 is CASSQKPYHNSPLHF. The CDR3 region has the DNA TGTGCCAGCAGCCAAAAACCCTACCATAATTCACCCCTCCACTTT.

This clonotype was counted a single time. This chain connects TRBV7-3 to TRBJ1-1; tentative D call: TRBD1 (6 bases). CDR3 length: 15 residues. V shed 5 bases and J shed 5 bases, with 18 bases lying between them. In germline, CDR1 is SGHTA, CDR2 FQGTGA. The CDR3 sequence: CASSPTSDSGTEAFF. The CDR3 DNA sequence: TGTGCCAGCAGCCCCACCTCGGACAGTGGTACTGAAGCTTTCTTT.

The rearrangement links TRBV19 to TRBJ1-1; the match to TRBD1 covers 7 bases. This CDR3 region has 12 residues. V shed 6 bases and J 6 bases; nucleotides not matched to a gene: 4. The germline V gene encodes CDR1 LNHDA and CDR2 SQIVND (reference sequence). The CDR3 sequence: CASSPQGAEAFF. The CDR3 bases are TGTGCCAGTAGCCCCCAGGGGGCTGAAGCTTTCTTT.

This clonotype was observed many times. The chain combines TRBV2 with TRBJ1-2; 8 bases match TRBD1. CDR3 size: 15 residues. Per the germline V gene, CDR1 is SNHLY and CDR2 is FYNNEI. J gave up 0 bases and V 6 bases, and 6 bases lay outside the gene matches. CDR3 DNA sequence: TGTGCCAGCAGGGGGGTACAGGGGGCTAACTATGGCTACACCTTC. Translating gives CASRGVQGANYGYTF.

This clonotype was detected many times. V and J are TRBV25-1 and TRBJ1-2; 7 bases map to TRBD1. J was trimmed by 1 base and V by 4 bases; bases with no gene match: 3. Germline CDR1 MGHDK, CDR2 SYGVNS. This CDR3 has 14 residues. The CDR3 region has the DNA TGTGCCAGCAGTGCCCCAGGGGGTAACTATGGCTACACCTTC. This codes for CASSAPGGNYGYTF.

This clonotype has at least ten counts. This sequence joins TRBV29-1 and TRBJ2-5; possible D gene TRBD2, 5 bases. CDR1 and CDR2 from the germline V gene are SQVTM and ANQGSEA. Trimming cost V 5 bases and J 5 bases, with 6 bases left between them. This CDR3 contains 10 residues. The CDR3 loop is CSVSGETQYF. The CDR3 nucleotides read TGCAGCGTTTCGGGGGAGACCCAGTACTTC.

This clonotype has at least ten counts. The J gene is TRBJ1-1, the V gene TRBV19, with unresolved D. CDR3 length: 13 amino acids. Germline lookup yields CDR1 LNHDA and CDR2 SQIVND (reference sequence). Trimming left V 3 bases short and J 4 bases short, with 9 bases between. CDR3 nucleotide sequence: TGTGCCAGTAGTATCGTAGGAGCCACTGAAGCTTTCTTT. This gives the protein CASSIVGATEAFF.

This chain links TRBV6-1 with TRBJ1-1; tentative D call: TRBD1 (5 bases). V lost 1 base, J lost 5 bases, and 14 bases lay in between. The germline gives CDR1 MNHNS, CDR2 SASEGT. This CDR3 has 15 residues. The CDR3 loop is CASSEGQRGRTEAFF. The CDR3 region has the DNA TGTGCCAGCAGTGAAGGTCAAAGGGGAAGGACTGAAGCTTTCTTT.

This clonotype has more than one count but fewer than ten. The chain has TRBV19 and TRBJ2-7; D gene unclear. Germline V gives CDR1 LNHDA, CDR2 SQIVND (reference sequence). The V end was cut by 0 bases, the J end by 1 base, with 4 bases between. CDR3 length: 13 amino acids. The CDR3 loop is CASSIERSYEQYF. CDR3 coding DNA: TGTGCCAGTAGTATAGAGCGGTCCTACGAGCAGTACTTC.

In this sample, this clonotype turned up many times. This chain uses TRBV19 with TRBJ2-2; 9 bases match TRBD2. CDR1 is LNHDA, CDR2 SQIVND, per germline (reference sequence). The CDR3 contains 14 residues. Unmatched junction bases numbered 1, after V lost 5 bases and J lost 3 bases. CDR3 DNA sequence: TGTGCCAGTAGTTGGACTAGCGACACCGGGGAGCTGTTTTTT. It codes for CASSWTSDTGELFF.

Ten or more counts support this clonotype. The chain is built from TRBV5-5 and TRBJ2-2, with 8 bases that match TRBD1. V lost 6 bases and J lost 7; bases outside the gene matches: 8. Germline CDR1 and CDR2: SGHKS and YYEKEE (reference sequence). The CDR3 spans 14 residues. CDR3 sequence: CASIMDREIGELFF. Written as DNA, the CDR3 is TGTGCCAGCATTATGGACAGGGAGATCGGGGAGCTGTTTTTT.

The CDR3 reads CASRLSGRPDEQYF. DNA of the CDR3: TGTGCCAGCAGGCTTAGCGGGAGGCCGGACGAGCAGTACTTC. This chain connects TRBV6-2 or TRBV6-3 to TRBJ2-7, with 10 bases identical to TRBD2. The CDR3 is made up of 14 amino acids. CDR1 is MNHEY and CDR2 is SVGEGT in the germline V gene. The V segment lost 6 bases and the J segment 5 bases; nucleotides outside the gene matches: 7.

The J gene is TRBJ1-1, the V gene TRBV19; D unclear. Germline CDR1 and CDR2: LNHDA and SQIVND (reference sequence). The V gene lost 0 bases and the J gene lost 1 base, with 6 bases spanning the gap. This CDR3 is built from 14 residues. CDR3 amino acids: CASSIDTRNTEAFF. The CDR3 DNA follows: TGTGCCAGTAGTATAGATACGAGGAACACTGAAGCTTTCTTT.

This clonotype was counted ten times or more. The DNA of the CDR3 is TGTGCCAGTAGACTAGCGGGAGGGCCCTCCTACGAGCAGTACTTC. Its translation is CASRLAGGPSYEQYF. The rearrangement links TRBV19 to TRBJ2-7; 13 bases are shared with TRBD2. J gave up 0 bases and V 6 bases, and 2 bases lay outside the gene matches. The CDR3 totals 15 residues. CDR1 LNHDA and CDR2 SQIVND come from the germline V gene (reference sequence).

This clonotype occurred a few times. The chain combines TRBV20-1 with TRBJ2-5, with 9 bases that match TRBD1. CDR3 length: 12 residues. V was clipped by 6 bases and J by 4 bases; unmatched bases: 3. CDR1 DFQATT and CDR2 SNEGSKA come from the germline V gene (reference sequence). CDR3 DNA sequence: TGCAGTGCCCCGGACAGGGGAGAGACCCAGTACTTC. Its protein is CSAPDRGETQYF.

The sample holds many counts of this clonotype. The J gene is TRBJ2-5, the V gene TRBV15, with 10 bases identical to TRBD1. Germline loops: CDR1 LNHNV, CDR2 YYDKDF (reference sequence). The CDR3 is made up of 16 amino acids. The V segment lost 3 bases and the J segment 4 bases; nucleotides outside the gene matches: 8. CDR3 protein: CATSSNRDRGAETQYF. CDR3 coding DNA: TGTGCCACCAGCAGTAACCGGGACAGGGGTGCAGAGACCCAGTACTTC.

This CDR3 reads CASSLMPETGVSNQPQHF. In DNA form, the CDR3 reads TGTGCCAGTAGTCTCATGCCCGAGACAGGGGTGAGCAATCAGCCCCAGCATTTT. The chain links TRBV19 to TRBJ1-5, with TRBD1 identical over 8 bases. CDR1 is LNHDA and CDR2 is SQIVND in the germline V gene (reference sequence). Trimming removed 5 bases from V and 1 base from J; junction bases left unmatched: 13. The CDR3 contains 18 residues.

The chain links TRBV12-3 or TRBV12-4 to TRBJ2-5; TRBD2 might be the D (6 bases). The CDR3 length is 16 residues. Deletions cut 7 bases from V and 2 bases from J, with 20 bases between. The CDR3 loop reads CASTPRVWRGQETQYF. CDR3 DNA sequence: TGTGCCAGCACCCCGCGGGTGTGGCGGGGACAAGAGACCCAGTACTTC.

This rearrangement joins TRBV30 to TRBJ2-2, with 8 bases matching TRBD2. This CDR3 is built from 14 residues. CDR1 and CDR2 from the germline V gene are GTSNPN and SVGIG (reference sequence). With V trimmed by 0 bases and J by 5 bases, 2 bases remained unmatched. The CDR3, as DNA: TGTGCCTGGAGTGTACTAGCGGAGACCGGGGAGCTGTTTTTT. Protein product: CAWSVLAETGELFF.

This clonotype was seen many times. The chain is built from TRBV6-2 or TRBV6-3 and TRBJ1-1, with TRBD1 as a possible D gene (5 bases). The V and J ends lost 7 bases and 6 bases respectively, with 18 bases between them. The V gene's germline CDR1 is MNHEY and CDR2 SVGEGT. The CDR3 is made up of 14 amino acids. CDR3 coding DNA: TGTGCCAGCAAGGCGTTGCGGGACCAGTCTGAAGCTTTCTTT. Protein: CASKALRDQSEAFF.

This clonotype was recorded a few times. The chain uses TRBV5-6 and TRBJ2-7; 7 nucleotides align to TRBD2. The V segment lost 0 bases and the J segment 4 bases; nucleotides outside the gene matches: 4. Per the germline V gene, CDR1 is SGHDT and CDR2 is YYEEEE. The CDR3 length is 14 residues. CDR3 sequence: CASSLVGGWYEQYF. The CDR3 DNA sequence: TGTGCCAGCAGCTTGGTCGGGGGGTGGTACGAGCAGTACTTC.

This clonotype was detected ten times or more. V and J are TRBV6-1 and TRBJ2-5, with TRBD2 identical over 7 bases. In germline, CDR1 is MNHNS, CDR2 SASEGT. The CDR3 extends over 17 amino acids. V trimming: 0 bases; J trimming: 4 bases; junction bases outside the gene matches: 11. The CDR3 sequence is CASSEARRREVAETQYF. The CDR3 nucleotides are TGTGCCAGCAGTGAAGCGCGTCGTCGGGAGGTTGCAGAGACCCAGTACTTC.

This clonotype was counted a single time. The rearrangement joins TRBV6-2 or TRBV6-3 to TRBJ2-2; maybe TRBD2 (6 bases). The V and J ends lost 7 bases and 4 bases respectively, with 10 bases between them. The length of the CDR3 is 13 residues. Germline V gives CDR1 MNHEY, CDR2 SVGEGT. The CDR3 here is CASNPEGTGELFF. CDR3 DNA sequence: TGTGCCAGCAACCCGGAGGGCACCGGGGAGCTGTTTTTT.

This clonotype was seen ten or more times. This chain links TRBV12-3 or TRBV12-4 with TRBJ1-2, with 11 bases matching TRBD1. This CDR3 contains 14 residues. The junction had 6 bases not matched to a gene; V was cut back by 6 bases and J by 6 bases. CDR3 sequence reads: CASSWGQGEDGYTF. DNA of the CDR3: TGTGCCAGCAGCTGGGGACAGGGGGAGGATGGCTACACCTTC.

About this clonotype itself: The missing conserved phenylalanine or tryptophan at the end of this CDR3 makes a read error likely. Because the CDR3's place on the DNA is in doubt, the DNA is left out and the CDR3 is given as listed by TCRdb. The rearrangement uses TRBV6-2 or TRBV6-3 and TRBJ1-5. CDR1 is MNHEY, CDR2 SVGEGT, per germline. The CDR3 region is 14 residues in length, termini included. The CDR3 sequence: CASIAAHSNQPQQV.

This clonotype was seen at least ten times. This rearrangement joins TRBV20-1 to TRBJ2-7; possible D gene TRBD1, 5 bases. Germline V CDR1 and CDR2: DFQATT, SNEGSKA (reference sequence). V was shortened by 3 bases and J by 4 bases, with 19 bases between the two germline ends. CDR3 length: 15 amino acids. CDR3 sequence: CSASELAGHLYEQYF. The DNA for the CDR3 is TGCAGTGCTAGCGAACTCGCAGGGCACCTTTACGAGCAGTACTTC.

The chain has TRBV2 and TRBJ2-2, with TRBD1 identical over 9 bases. This CDR3 is 14 amino acids long. Germline V gene data show CDR1 as SNHLY and CDR2 as FYNNEI. V lost 5 bases and J lost 6; bases outside the gene matches: 4. In DNA form, the CDR3 reads TGTGCCAGCAGTAACGGACAGGGGCCCGGGGAGCTGTTTTTT. This gives the protein CASSNGQGPGELFF.